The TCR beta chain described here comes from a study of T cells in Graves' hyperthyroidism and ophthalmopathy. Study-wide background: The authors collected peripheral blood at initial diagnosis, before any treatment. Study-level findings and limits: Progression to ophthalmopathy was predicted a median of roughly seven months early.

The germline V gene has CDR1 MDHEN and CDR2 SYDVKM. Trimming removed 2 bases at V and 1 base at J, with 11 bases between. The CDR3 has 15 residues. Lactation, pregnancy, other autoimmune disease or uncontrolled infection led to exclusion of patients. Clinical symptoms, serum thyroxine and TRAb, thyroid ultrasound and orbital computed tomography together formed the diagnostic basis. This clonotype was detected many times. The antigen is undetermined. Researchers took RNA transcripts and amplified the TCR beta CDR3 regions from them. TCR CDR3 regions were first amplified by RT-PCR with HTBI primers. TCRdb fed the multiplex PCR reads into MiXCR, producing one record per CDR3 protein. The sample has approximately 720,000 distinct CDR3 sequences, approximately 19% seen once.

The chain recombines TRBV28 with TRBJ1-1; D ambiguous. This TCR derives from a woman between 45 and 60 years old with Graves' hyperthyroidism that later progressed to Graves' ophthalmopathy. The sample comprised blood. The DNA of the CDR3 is TGTGCCAGCAGTTTAAATGGGGAATGGAACACTGAAGCTTTCTTT. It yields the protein CASSLNGEWNTEAFF.